This TCR beta chain comes out of a study of T cell responses to AZD1222 COVID-19 vaccine. Overall study findings and caveats: Donors were mostly white British, more females; clonal diversity possibly underestimated. The reported proportion of spike-specific TCRs targeting unmutated variant regions was nearly half. Along spike, vaccine-associated CD4 TCRs were found throughout, with dominance at 160-218 and 743-854. Repertoire sampling happened only post peak T cell response.

Germline-derived CDR1 and CDR2 are SGHNT and YENEEA. The CDR3 is 14 residues long. J was trimmed by 0 bases and V by 10 bases; bases with no gene match: 6. Libraries were prepared by immunoSEQ multiplex PCR; TCRdb keeps only in-frame clonotypes and omits some of them. The data contain 120,000 or so clones, about 89% of them singletons. A note on this clone: Its antigen is not identified.

The sequenced sample was peripheral blood, obtained on day 0 of MenACWY control vaccination. The source is an adult in good health. The rearrangement links TRBV11-3 to TRBJ1-3; 7 nucleotides align to TRBD1. The chain's CDR3 is CATQTGNSGNTIYF. The CDR3, as DNA: TGTGCCACCCAGACAGGGAACTCTGGAAACACCATATATTTT. The whole variable domain, filled in from reference TRBV11-3 and TRBJ1-3, reads EAGVVQSPRYKIIEKKQPVAFWCNPISGHNTLYWYLQNLGQGPELLIRYENEEAVDDSQLPKDRFSAERLKGVDSTLKIQPAELGDSAVYLCATQTGNSGNTIYFGEGSWLTVV.